This record covers a single T cell receptor (beta chain). Its antigen is currently unknown. Time point meaning: blood 4 weeks post-SBRT, at nephrectomy. This sample's treatment: 15 Gy SBRT to primary tumor, nephrectomy 4 weeks later. Nephrectomy followed 15 Gy stereotactic body radiation by 4 weeks. TCRdb's table, derived via immunoSEQ multiplex PCR, lists solely in-frame clones and lacks some. Of fewer than 200,000 clones listed, roughly nine tenths are singletons. The data stem from a study of radiation and T cells in renal cell carcinoma. Study-level points and caveats: Top tumor clonotypes rose in blood 2 weeks post-radiation, then contracted. No pretreatment tumor biopsies were available for baseline clonotypes.

Germline assignment: CDR1 MNHNY and CDR2 SVGAGI (reference sequence). The CDR3 consists of 13 residues. V was trimmed by 2 bases and J by 0 bases, leaving 2 bases between them. The sequenced sample was blood, obtained from a patient whose treatment included radiotherapy and nephrectomy. This clonotype originated in a woman in her 50s with renal cell carcinoma. The chain is built from TRBV6-6 and TRBJ1-5; D uncertain. DNA of the CDR3: TGTGCCAGCAGTTACGTTAGCAATCAGCCCCAGCATTTT. Amino acid sequence: CASSYVSNQPQHF.